The 17 T cell receptor beta chains reported below all come from one sample, sequenced in a study of blood T cell repertoires in COVID-19. Profiling relied on immunoSEQ multiplex PCR, and the TCRdb table lists in-frame clones only, not all of them. The data hold roughly 81,000 clones, with around 86% observed a single time. The specimen was peripheral blood. The receptors here all came from a woman aged 70-85 years with acute or convalescent COVID-19.

CDR3 coding DNA: TGTGCCAGCAGCGGACCCTCAGGGGAGCATAATGGCTACACCTTC. Protein sequence: CASSGPSGEHNGYTF. The rearrangement joins TRBV9 to TRBJ1-2, with D perhaps TRBD1 (6 bases). CDR1 is SGDLS, CDR2 YYNGEE, per germline. CDR3 length: 15 amino acids. Trimming left V 3 bases short and J 6 bases short, with 18 bases between.

Concerning this clone itself: This specimen includes other DNA sequences encoding the same CDR3. The CDR3 protein is CASRDQGKNTEAFF. The DNA of the CDR3 is TGCGCCAGCAGAGACCAGGGGAAGAACACTGAAGCTTTCTTT. This chain links TRBV4-1 with TRBJ1-1, with a possible D match to TRBD1 (6 bases). The germline V gene has CDR1 MGHRA and CDR2 YSYEKL. V was shortened by 6 bases and J by 1 base, with 12 bases between the two germline ends. This CDR3 is built from 14 residues.

The chain couples TRBV9 to TRBJ2-3; 8 nucleotides agree with TRBD2. The CDR3 runs 18 residues. Germline V gene data show CDR1 as SGDLS and CDR2 as YYNGEE. With 3 bases clipped from V and 5 bases from J, the junction kept 17 bases outside the gene matches. CDR3 sequence: CASSDGSSGGSLRDTQYF. The CDR3 region has the DNA TGTGCCAGCAGCGATGGGTCGAGCGGGGGCTCACTTAGAGATACGCAGTATTTT.

The chain employs TRBV24-1 and TRBJ1-2, with a weak D call TRBD1 (5 bases). In germline, CDR1 is KGHDR, CDR2 SFDVKD. The CDR3 spans 14 residues. The ends were cut back, 4 bases at V and 1 base at J, with 9 bases in the middle. The DNA for the CDR3 is TGTGCCACCAGTGACGTGACAGTTAACTATGGCTACACCTTC. As protein: CATSDVTVNYGYTF.

Notes on this clone: The junction shows a germline mismatch at one end, possibly a read error. V and J are TRBV5-1 and TRBJ1-1; no reliable D call. The CDR3 runs to 13 residues. CDR1 and CDR2 (germline): SGHRS, YFSETQ. The CDR3 DNA reads as TGCGTCAGCCAGCAGGATCTCAACACTGAAGCTTTCTTT. Protein product: CVSQQDLNTEAFF.

Concerning this clone: The same CDR3 arises from other DNA sequences in this sample as well. J is TRBJ1-1 and V is TRBV19; maybe TRBD1 (5 bases). This CDR3 spans 13 amino acids. Between the trimmed V and J ends, which lost 5 bases and 0 bases, there was a span of 7 bases. Germline V gene data show CDR1 as LNHDA and CDR2 as SQIVND (reference sequence). CDR3 amino acids: CASSRQLNTEAFF. Here the CDR3 DNA reads TGTGCCAGTAGTCGACAGTTGAACACTGAAGCTTTCTTT.

The CDR3 protein is CASSLWQGGQDSPLHF. The DNA of the CDR3 is TGTGCCAGCAGTTTATGGCAGGGGGGCCAAGATTCACCCCTCCACTTT. This sequence joins TRBV28 and TRBJ1-6, with 7 bases identical to TRBD1. After removal of 0 bases from V and 8 bases from J, the junction contained 7 bases not matched to a gene. The CDR3 has 16 amino acids. Germline V gives CDR1 MDHEN, CDR2 SYDVKM.

The J gene is TRBJ2-5, the V gene TRBV29-1; TRBD1 aligns across 10 bases. The germline gives CDR1 SQVTM, CDR2 ANQGSEA. V trimming: 3 bases; J trimming: 7 bases; junction bases outside the gene matches: 8. The CDR3 loop spans 14 amino acids. CDR3 in DNA: TGCAGCGTTGAGACGACAGGGGGCGCGGGGACCCAGTACTTC. Its protein is CSVETTGGAGTQYF.

This chain connects TRBV2 to TRBJ1-6; perhaps TRBD1 as D (5 bases). The CDR3 is made up of 12 amino acids. The V and J ends lost 6 bases and 10 bases respectively, with 10 bases between them. Germline assignment: CDR1 SNHLY and CDR2 FYNNEI. CDR3 DNA sequence: TGTGCCAGCAGGGGGGGTGGGTCACCCCTCCACTTT. It codes for CASRGGGSPLHF.

The chain uses TRBV19 and TRBJ1-6; D is unresolved. The germline V and J ends were trimmed by 9 bases and 9 bases, with 12 bases remaining between them. The CDR3 has 12 amino acids. CDR1 is LNHDA and CDR2 is SQIVND in the germline V gene (reference sequence). The CDR3 bases are TGTGCCAGCCGGGGAATGCTTTCACCCCTCCACTTT. Protein sequence: CASRGMLSPLHF.

This chain uses TRBV27 with TRBJ1-6, with 9 bases identical to TRBD1. The V segment lost 0 bases and the J segment 8 bases; nucleotides outside the gene matches: 2. Germline V gives CDR1 MNHEY, CDR2 SMNVEV (reference sequence). The length of the CDR3 is 15 residues. In DNA form, the CDR3 reads TGTGCCAGCAGTTTATCTGGACAGGGGCATTCACCCCTCCACTTT. This encodes CASSLSGQGHSPLHF.

In this sample, this clone turned up a few times. The chain employs TRBV6-5 and TRBJ1-5; tentatively, D is TRBD1 (5 bases). From germline, CDR1 is MNHEY and CDR2 SVGAGI. This CDR3 has 12 residues. With 7 bases removed from V and 15 bases from J, the gap between germline ends came to 19 bases. CDR3 DNA sequence: TGTGCCAGCACCGGGGACTCAGGCGTAAGGCATTTT. This gives the protein CASTGDSGVRHF.

This chain connects TRBV5-1 to TRBJ1-1, with 7 bases fitting TRBD1. CDR1 is SGHRS and CDR2 is YFSETQ in the germline V gene. V dropped 5 bases and J dropped 3; count of bases not matched to a gene: 10. This CDR3 has 15 amino acids. The CDR3 sequence is CASSRTTGEYTEAFF. CDR3 coding DNA: TGCGCCAGCAGTAGAACCACAGGGGAGTACACTGAAGCTTTCTTT.

This rearrangement joins TRBV19 to TRBJ1-5; D is unresolved. This CDR3 contains 13 residues. V lost 0 bases and J lost 5, with 5 bases in between. Germline V gene sequence: CDR1 LNHDA, CDR2 SQIVND (reference sequence). The CDR3 loop is CASSIDTDQPQHF. In DNA form, the CDR3 reads TGTGCCAGTAGTATAGATACAGATCAGCCCCAGCATTTT.

The chain uses TRBV5-1 and TRBJ2-7; 8 nucleotides agree with TRBD2. In germline, CDR1 is SGHRS, CDR2 YFSETQ. This CDR3 has 15 amino acids. V shed 4 bases and J 5 bases; nucleotides not matched to a gene: 11. CDR3: CASSPLAGGANEQYF. CDR3 nucleotides: TGCGCCAGCAGCCCGCTTGCGGGGGGTGCCAACGAGCAGTACTTC.

V is TRBV7-9 and J is TRBJ2-5; possible D gene TRBD1, 6 bases. Germline CDR1 is SEHNR and CDR2 is FQNEAQ (reference sequence). CDR3 length: 12 residues. V shed 5 bases and J shed 6 bases, with 10 bases lying between them. CDR3 amino acids: CASSPQGQTQYF. DNA of the CDR3: TGTGCCAGCAGCCCACAGGGACAGACCCAGTACTTC. Filled out from reference TRBV7-9 and TRBJ2-5, the complete variable domain reads DTGVSQNPRHKITKRGQNVTFRCDPISEHNRLYWYRQTLGQGPEFLTYFQNEAQLEKSRLLSDRFSAERPKGSFSTLEIQRTEQGDSAMYLCASSPQGQTQYFGPGTRLLVL.

Here the CDR3 DNA reads TGTGCCAGCAGCCGTCGACAGAATGAAAAACTGTTTTTT. Translating gives CASSRRQNEKLFF. The chain joins TRBV7-8 to TRBJ1-4, with a possible D match to TRBD1 (5 bases). Germline values: CDR1 SGHVS, CDR2 FQNEAQ. This CDR3 region has 13 residues. V gave up 5 bases and J gave up 5 bases, with 9 bases separating them.